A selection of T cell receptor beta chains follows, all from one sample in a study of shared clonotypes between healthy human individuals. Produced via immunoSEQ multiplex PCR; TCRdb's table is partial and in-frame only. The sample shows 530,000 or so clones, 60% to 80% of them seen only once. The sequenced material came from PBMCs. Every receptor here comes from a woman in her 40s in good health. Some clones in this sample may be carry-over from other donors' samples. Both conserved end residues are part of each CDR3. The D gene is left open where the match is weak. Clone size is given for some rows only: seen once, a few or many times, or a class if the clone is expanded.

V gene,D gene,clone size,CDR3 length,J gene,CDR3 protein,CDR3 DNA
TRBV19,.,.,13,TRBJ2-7,CASSMRGTYEQYF,TGTGCCAGTAGTATGAGAGGGACCTACGAGCAGTACTTC
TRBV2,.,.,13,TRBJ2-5,CASSGGGGETQYF,TGTGCCAGCAGTGGAGGAGGAGGGGAGACCCAGTACTTC
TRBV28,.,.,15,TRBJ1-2,CASSFDPTGDYGYTF,TGTGCCAGCAGTTTTGACCCCACTGGGGACTATGGCTACACCTTC
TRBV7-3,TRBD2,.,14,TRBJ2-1,CASSVSGAYNEQFF,TGTGCCAGCAGCGTTAGCGGGGCTTACAATGAGCAGTTCTTC
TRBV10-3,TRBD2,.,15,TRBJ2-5,CATTTRTSGQETQYF,TGTGCCACTACGACCAGGACTAGCGGGCAAGAGACCCAGTACTTC
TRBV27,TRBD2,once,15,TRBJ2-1,CASSTTSGGLAEQFF,TGTGCCAGCAGTACAACTAGCGGGGGGCTCGCTGAGCAGTTCTTC
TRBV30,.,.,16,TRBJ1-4,CAWSRTGMGDNEKLFF,TGTGCCTGGAGTCGTACAGGGATGGGGGACAATGAAAAACTGTTTTTT
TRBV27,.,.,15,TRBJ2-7,CASSYSRGGSYEQYF,TGTGCCAGCAGTTACTCGAGAGGGGGCTCCTACGAGCAGTACTTC
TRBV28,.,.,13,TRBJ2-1,CASSSRPPNEQFF,TGTGCCAGCAGTTCTAGACCCCCCAATGAGCAGTTCTTC
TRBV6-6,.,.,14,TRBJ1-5,CASSYRTADQPQHF,TGTGCCAGCAGTTACCGGACAGCCGATCAGCCCCAGCATTTT
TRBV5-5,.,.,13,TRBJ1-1,CASSSTVNTEAFF,TGTGCCAGCAGCTCGACAGTGAACACTGAAGCTTTCTTT
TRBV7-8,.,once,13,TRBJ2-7,CASSLDRSYEQYF,TGTGCCAGCAGCTTAGACCGGTCCTACGAGCAGTACTTC
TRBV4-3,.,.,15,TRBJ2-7,CASSQDMRSGYEQYF,TGCGCCAGCAGCCAAGATATGAGGTCTGGCTACGAGCAGTACTTC
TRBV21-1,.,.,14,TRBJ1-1,CASSKATGDTEAFF,TGTGCCAGCAGCAAAGCGACAGGTGACACTGAAGCTTTCTTT
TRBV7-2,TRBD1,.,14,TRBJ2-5,CASSTQGFTETQYF,TGTGCCAGCAGCACACAGGGGTTTACGGAGACCCAGTACTTC
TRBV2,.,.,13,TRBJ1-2,CASSGAGGYGYTF,TGTGCCAGCAGTGGGGCAGGAGGCTATGGCTACACCTTC
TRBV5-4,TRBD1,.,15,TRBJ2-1,CASSTGTGSYNEQFF,TGTGCCAGCAGCACCGGGACAGGGAGCTACAATGAGCAGTTCTTC
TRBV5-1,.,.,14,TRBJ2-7,CASSFRGSDYEQYF,TGCGCCAGCAGCTTTAGAGGGTCCGACTACGAGCAGTACTTC
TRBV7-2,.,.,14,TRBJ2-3,CASSLVAGTDTQYF,TGTGCCAGCAGCTTAGTAGCGGGCACAGATACGCAGTATTTT
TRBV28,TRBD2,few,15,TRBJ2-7,CASSLPGGRAYEQYF,TGTGCCAGCAGTTTGCCCGGCGGGAGGGCCTACGAGCAGTACTTC
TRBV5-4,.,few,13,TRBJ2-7,CASSLDRVYEQYF,TGTGCCAGCAGCTTGGACAGGGTTTACGAGCAGTACTTC
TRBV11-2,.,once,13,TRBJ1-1,CASSTSLNTEAFF,TGTGCCAGCAGCACGTCATTGAACACTGAAGCTTTCTTT
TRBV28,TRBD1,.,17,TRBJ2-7,CASSLLSSGDRWNEQYF,TGTGCCAGCAGTTTACTATCGTCGGGGGACAGGTGGAACGAGCAGTACTTC
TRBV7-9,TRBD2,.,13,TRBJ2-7,CASSTSGSYEQYF,TGTGCCAGCTCCACTAGCGGCTCCTACGAGCAGTACTTC
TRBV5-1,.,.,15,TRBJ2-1,CASSLTGEAYNEQFF,TGCGCCAGCAGCTTGACAGGTGAGGCCTACAATGAGCAGTTCTTC
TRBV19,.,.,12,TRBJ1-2,CASSLGARGYTF,TGTGCCAGTAGTTTGGGGGCGCGTGGCTACACCTTC
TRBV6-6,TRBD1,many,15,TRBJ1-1,CASSYSGQSRTEAFF,TGTGCCAGCAGTTACTCGGGACAGTCAAGGACTGAAGCTTTCTTT
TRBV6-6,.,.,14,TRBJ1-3,CASSYSGSGNTIYF,TGTGCCAGCAGTTACTCGGGCTCTGGAAACACCATATATTTT
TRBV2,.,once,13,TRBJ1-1,CASRAEFNTEAFF,TGTGCCAGCAGGGCAGAATTCAACACTGAAGCTTTCTTT
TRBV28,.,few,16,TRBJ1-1,CASSPPVLGVGTEAFF,TGTGCCAGCAGTCCGCCGGTGCTGGGGGTTGGCACTGAAGCTTTCTTT
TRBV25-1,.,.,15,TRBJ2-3,CASRSIGRVADTQYF,TGTGCCAGCAGAAGTATCGGCAGGGTCGCAGATACGCAGTATTTT
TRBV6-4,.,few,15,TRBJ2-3,CASSDLGLSTDTQYF,TGTGCCAGCAGTGACCTGGGGCTTTCCACAGATACGCAGTATTTT
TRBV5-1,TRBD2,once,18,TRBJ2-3,CASSLNPFRTSGTDTQYF,TGCGCCAGCAGCTTGAATCCCTTCCGGACTAGCGGCACAGATACGCAGTATTTT
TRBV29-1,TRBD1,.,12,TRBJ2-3,CSVATGVNTQYF,TGCAGCGTCGCAACAGGGGTAAATACGCAGTATTTT
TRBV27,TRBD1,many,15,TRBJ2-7,CASSSLSGQGRIKYF,TGTGCCAGCAGTTCCCTCTCCGGACAGGGGAGAATAAAGTACTTC
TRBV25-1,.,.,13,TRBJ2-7,CASSDDKPYEQYF,TGTGCCAGCAGTGACGACAAGCCCTACGAGCAGTACTTC
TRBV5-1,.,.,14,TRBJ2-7,CASSLDREGSEQYF,TGCGCCAGCAGCTTGGACAGGGAGGGGTCCGAGCAGTACTTC
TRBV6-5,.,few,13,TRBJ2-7,CASSYIAGHEQYF,TGTGCCAGCAGTTACATTGCGGGACACGAGCAGTACTTC
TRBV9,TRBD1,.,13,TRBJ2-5,CASSAGGLETQYF,TGTGCCAGCAGCGCAGGGGGCTTGGAGACCCAGTACTTC
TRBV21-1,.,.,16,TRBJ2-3,CASTNRGREGLDTQYF,TGTGCCAGCACCAATAGGGGGCGGGAGGGCCTAGATACGCAGTATTTT
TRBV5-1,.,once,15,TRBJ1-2,CASPSGPLGSGGYTF,TGCGCCAGTCCCTCGGGACCGCTAGGGTCCGGTGGCTACACCTTC